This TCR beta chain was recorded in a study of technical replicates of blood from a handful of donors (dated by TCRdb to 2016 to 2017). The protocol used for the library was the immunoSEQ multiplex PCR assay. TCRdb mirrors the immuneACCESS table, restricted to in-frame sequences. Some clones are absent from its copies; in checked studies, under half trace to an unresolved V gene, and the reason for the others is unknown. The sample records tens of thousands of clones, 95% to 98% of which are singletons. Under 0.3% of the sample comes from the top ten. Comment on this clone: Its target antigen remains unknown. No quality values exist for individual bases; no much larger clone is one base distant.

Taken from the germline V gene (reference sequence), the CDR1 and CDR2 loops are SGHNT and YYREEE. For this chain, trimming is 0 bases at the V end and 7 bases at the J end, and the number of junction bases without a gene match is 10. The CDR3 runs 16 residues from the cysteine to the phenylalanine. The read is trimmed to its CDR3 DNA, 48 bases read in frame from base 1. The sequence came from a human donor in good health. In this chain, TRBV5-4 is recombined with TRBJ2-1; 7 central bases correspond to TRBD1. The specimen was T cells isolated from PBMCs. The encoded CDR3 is CASSLAGDRVRNEQFF. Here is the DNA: TGTGCCAGCAGCTTGGCCGGTGACAGGGTTCGTAATGAGCAGTTCTTC.